This TCR beta chain stems from a study of blood T cells in healthy people across ages. In the case of this clonotype: This may stem from a read error, because a much larger clone lies one nucleotide away.

CDR3 size: 12 residues. CDR1 and CDR2 (germline): MNHNS, SASEGT. Primed by a sample-barcoded 5' primer and a J-beta primer mix, a second PCR proceeded for about 6 to 11 cycles. TCRdb independently ran MiXCR on the 5' RACE reads; one entry per CDR3 protein. The table has 1.5 million to 2 million distinct CDR3 sequences, 28% seen once; the top ten hold roughly 8%. Material: blood. V is TRBV6-1 and J is TRBJ2-4; a possible D gene is TRBD2 (5 bases). The end of the DNA aligns better with TRBJ2-7, so the J call may be wrong. The clonotype comes from a young woman in good health. The CDR3 loop reads CANNGITYEQYF. DNA for the CDR3: TGTGCCAACAACGGGATCACCTACGAGCAGTACTTC.